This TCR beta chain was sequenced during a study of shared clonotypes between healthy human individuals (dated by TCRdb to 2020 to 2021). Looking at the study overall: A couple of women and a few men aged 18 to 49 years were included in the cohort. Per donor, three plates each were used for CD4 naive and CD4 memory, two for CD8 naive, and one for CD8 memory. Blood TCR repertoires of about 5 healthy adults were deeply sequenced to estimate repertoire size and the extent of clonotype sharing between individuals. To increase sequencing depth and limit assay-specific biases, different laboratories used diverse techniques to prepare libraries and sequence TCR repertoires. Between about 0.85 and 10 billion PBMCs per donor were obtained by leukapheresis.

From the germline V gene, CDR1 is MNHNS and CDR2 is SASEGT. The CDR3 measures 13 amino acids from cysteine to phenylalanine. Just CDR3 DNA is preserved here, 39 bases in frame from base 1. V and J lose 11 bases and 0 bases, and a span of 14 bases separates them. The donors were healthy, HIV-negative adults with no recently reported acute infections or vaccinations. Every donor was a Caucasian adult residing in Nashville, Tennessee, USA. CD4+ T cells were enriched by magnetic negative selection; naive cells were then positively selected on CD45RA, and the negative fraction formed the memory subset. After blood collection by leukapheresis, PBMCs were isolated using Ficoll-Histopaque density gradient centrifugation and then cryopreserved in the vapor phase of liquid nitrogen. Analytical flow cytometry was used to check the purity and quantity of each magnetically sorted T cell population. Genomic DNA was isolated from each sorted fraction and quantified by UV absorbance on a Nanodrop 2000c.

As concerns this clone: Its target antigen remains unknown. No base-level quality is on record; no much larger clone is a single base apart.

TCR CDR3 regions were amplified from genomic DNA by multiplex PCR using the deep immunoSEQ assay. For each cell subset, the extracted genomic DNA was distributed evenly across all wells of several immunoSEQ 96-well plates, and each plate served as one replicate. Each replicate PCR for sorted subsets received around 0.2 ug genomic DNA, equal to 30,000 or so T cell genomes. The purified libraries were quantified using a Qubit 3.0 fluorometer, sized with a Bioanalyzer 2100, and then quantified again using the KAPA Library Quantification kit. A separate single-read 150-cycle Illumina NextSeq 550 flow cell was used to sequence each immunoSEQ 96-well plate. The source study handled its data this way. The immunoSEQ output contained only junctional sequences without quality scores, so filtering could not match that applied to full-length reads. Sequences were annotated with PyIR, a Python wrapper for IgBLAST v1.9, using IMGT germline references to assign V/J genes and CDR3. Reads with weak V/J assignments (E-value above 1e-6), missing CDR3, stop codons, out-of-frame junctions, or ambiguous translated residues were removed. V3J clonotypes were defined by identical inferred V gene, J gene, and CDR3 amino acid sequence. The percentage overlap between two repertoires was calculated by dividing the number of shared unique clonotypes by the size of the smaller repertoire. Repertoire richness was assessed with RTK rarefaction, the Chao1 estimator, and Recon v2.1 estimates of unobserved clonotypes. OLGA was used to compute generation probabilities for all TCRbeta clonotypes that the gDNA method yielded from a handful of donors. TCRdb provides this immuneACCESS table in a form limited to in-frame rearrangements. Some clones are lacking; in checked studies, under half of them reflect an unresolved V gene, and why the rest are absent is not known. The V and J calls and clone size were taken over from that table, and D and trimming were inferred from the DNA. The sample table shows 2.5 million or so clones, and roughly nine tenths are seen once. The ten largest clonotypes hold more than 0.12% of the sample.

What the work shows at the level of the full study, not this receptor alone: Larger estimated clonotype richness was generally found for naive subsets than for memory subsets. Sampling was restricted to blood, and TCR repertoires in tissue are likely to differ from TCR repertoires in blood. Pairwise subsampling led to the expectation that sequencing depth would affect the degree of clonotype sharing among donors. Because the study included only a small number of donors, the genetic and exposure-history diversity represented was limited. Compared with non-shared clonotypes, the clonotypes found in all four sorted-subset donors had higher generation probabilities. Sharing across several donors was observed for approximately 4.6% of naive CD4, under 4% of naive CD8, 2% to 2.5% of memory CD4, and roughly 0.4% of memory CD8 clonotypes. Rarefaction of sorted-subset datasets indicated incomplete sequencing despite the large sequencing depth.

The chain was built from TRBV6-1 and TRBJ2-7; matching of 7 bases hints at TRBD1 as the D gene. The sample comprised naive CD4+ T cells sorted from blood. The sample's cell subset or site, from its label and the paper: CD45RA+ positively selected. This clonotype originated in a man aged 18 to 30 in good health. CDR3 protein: CAGGTARSYEQYF. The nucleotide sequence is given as TGTGCCGGCGGGACAGCGCGCTCCTACGAGCAGTACTTC.